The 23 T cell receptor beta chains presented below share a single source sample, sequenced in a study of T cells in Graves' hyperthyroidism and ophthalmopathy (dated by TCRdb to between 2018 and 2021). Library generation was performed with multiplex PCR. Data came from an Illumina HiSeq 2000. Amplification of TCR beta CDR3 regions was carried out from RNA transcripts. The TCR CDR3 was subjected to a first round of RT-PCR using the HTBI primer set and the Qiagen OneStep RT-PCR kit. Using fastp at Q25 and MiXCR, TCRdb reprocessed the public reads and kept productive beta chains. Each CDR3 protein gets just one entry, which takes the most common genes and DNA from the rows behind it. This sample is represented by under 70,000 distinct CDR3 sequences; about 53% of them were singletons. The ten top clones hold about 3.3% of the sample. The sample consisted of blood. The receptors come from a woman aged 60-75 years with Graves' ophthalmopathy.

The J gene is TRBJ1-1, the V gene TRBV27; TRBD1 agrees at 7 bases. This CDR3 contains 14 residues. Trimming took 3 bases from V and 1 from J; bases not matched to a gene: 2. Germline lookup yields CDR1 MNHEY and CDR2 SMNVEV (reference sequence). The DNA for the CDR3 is TGTGCCAGCAGTTTCTGGACAGGGAACACTGAAGCTTTCTTT. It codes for CASSFWTGNTEAFF.

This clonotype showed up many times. DNA of the CDR3: TGCAGTGCTAATCCGGGACTACCATACTACAATGAGCAGTTCTTC. Translating it yields CSANPGLPYYNEQFF. The J gene is TRBJ2-1, the V gene TRBV20-1, with 7 bases that match TRBD2. CDR1 is DFQATT and CDR2 is SNEGSKA in the germline V gene (reference sequence). Trimming took 4 bases from V and 3 from J; bases not matched to a gene: 9. The CDR3 contains 15 residues.

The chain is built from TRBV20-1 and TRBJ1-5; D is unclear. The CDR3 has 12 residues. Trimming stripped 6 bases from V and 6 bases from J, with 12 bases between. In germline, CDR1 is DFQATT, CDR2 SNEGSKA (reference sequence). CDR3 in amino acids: CSARRAGQPQHF. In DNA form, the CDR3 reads TGCAGTGCCCGAAGGGCTGGTCAGCCCCAGCATTTT.

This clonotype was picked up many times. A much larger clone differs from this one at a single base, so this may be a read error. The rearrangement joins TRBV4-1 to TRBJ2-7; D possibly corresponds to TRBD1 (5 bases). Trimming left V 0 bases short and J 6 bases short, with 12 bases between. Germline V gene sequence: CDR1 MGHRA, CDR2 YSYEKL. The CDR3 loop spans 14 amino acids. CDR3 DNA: TGCGCCAGCAGCCAAGATCAGGGTGTAGGCGAGCAGTACTTC. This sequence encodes CASSQDQGVGEQYF.

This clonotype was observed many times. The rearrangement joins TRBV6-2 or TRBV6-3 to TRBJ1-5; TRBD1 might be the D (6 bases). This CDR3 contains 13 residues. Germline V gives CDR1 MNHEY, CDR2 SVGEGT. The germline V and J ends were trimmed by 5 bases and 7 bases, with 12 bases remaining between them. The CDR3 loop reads CASSPGGAQPQHF. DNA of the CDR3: TGTGCCAGCAGTCCCGGGGGCGCCCAGCCCCAGCATTTT.

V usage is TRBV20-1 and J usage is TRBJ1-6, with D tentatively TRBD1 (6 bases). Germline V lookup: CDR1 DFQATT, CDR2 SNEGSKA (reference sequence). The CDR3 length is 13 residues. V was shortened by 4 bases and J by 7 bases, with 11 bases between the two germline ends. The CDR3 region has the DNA TGCAGTGCTATGAGAACAGGGAATTCACCCCTCCACTTT. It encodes CSAMRTGNSPLHF.

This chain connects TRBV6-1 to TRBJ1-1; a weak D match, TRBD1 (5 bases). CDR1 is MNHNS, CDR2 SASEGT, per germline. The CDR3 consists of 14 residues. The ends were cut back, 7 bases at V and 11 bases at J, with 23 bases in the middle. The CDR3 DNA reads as TGTGCCAGCAATATATACCAACACGGGGCAGCGGCTTTCTTT. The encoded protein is CASNIYQHGAAAFF.

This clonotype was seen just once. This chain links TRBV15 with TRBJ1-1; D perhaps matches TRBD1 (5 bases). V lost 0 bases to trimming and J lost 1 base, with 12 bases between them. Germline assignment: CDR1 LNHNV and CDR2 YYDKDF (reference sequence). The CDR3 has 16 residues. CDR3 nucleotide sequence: TGTGCCACCAGCAGAGAAGAGGGGATAACGAACACTGAAGCTTTCTTT. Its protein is CATSREEGITNTEAFF.

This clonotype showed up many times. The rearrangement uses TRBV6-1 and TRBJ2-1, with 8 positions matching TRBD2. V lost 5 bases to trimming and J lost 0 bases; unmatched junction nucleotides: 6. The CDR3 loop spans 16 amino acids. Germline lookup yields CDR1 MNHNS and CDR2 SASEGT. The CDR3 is CASSLTSGGSYNEQFF. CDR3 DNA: TGTGCCAGCAGTCTTACTAGCGGAGGCTCCTACAATGAGCAGTTCTTC.

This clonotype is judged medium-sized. This CDR3 reads CSAGVGGSETQYF. CDR3 bases: TGCAGTGCCGGAGTGGGGGGCTCGGAGACCCAGTACTTC. This chain joins TRBV20-1 and TRBJ2-5; D possibly matches TRBD1 or TRBD2 (6 bases each). Trimming cost V 6 bases and J 5 bases, with 16 bases left between them. Per germline, CDR1 DFQATT and CDR2 SNEGSKA (reference sequence). The CDR3 totals 13 residues.

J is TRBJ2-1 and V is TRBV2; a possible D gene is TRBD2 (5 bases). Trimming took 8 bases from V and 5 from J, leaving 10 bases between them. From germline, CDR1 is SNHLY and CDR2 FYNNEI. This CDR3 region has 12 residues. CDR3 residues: CASGSLNNEQFF. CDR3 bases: TGTGCCAGCGGGAGTCTTAACAATGAGCAGTTCTTC.

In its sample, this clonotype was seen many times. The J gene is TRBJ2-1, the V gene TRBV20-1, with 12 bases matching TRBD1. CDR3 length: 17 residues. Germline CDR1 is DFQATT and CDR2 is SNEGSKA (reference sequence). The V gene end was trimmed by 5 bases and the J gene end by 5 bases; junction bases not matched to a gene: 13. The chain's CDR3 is CSALWGDRGRTHNEQFF. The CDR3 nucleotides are TGCAGTGCTTTGTGGGGGGACAGGGGGCGAACACACAATGAGCAGTTCTTC.

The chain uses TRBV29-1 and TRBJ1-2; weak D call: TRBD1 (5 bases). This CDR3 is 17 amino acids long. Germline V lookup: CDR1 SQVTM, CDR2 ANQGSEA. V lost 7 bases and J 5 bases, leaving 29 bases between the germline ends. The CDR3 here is CSAISPSAGKVGYGYTF. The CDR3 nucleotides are TGCAGCGCGATTTCCCCTTCTGCAGGGAAGGTAGGGTATGGCTACACCTTC.

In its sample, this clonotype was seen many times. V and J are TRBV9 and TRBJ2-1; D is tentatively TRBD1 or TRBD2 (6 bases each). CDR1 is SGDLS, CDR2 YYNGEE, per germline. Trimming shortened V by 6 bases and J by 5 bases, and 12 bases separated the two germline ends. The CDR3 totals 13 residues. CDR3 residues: CASNRGGNNEQFF. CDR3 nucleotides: TGTGCCAGCAACCGAGGGGGGAACAATGAGCAGTTCTTC.

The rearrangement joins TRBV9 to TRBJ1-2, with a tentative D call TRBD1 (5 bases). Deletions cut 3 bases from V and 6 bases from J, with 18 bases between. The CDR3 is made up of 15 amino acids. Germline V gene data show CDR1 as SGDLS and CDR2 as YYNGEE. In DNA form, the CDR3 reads TGTGCCAGCAGCGCCAGCGCGGGGGATCGGGATGGCTACACCTTC. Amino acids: CASSASAGDRDGYTF.

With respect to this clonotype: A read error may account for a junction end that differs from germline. The CDR3 is CVSSSLSPASGAAFF. DNA of the CDR3: TGTGTCAGCAGCTCGCTAAGTCCGGCGTCAGGGGCCGCTTTCTTT. This chain connects TRBV7-3 to TRBJ1-1; perhaps TRBD1 as D (6 bases). In germline, CDR1 is SGHTA, CDR2 FQGTGA. This CDR3 region has 15 residues. Complete variable domain (other parts from reference TRBV7-3 and TRBJ1-1): GAGVSQTPSNKVTEKGKYVELRCDPISGHTALYWYRQSLGQGPEFLIYFQGTGAADDSGLPNDRFFAVRPEGSVSTLKIQRTERGDSAVYLCVSSSLSPASGAAFFGQGTRLTVV.

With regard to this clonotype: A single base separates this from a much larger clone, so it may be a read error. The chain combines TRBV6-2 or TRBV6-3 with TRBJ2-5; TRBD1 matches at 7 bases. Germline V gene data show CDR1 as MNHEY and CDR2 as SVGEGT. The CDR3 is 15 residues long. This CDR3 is CVSTNEGASGETQYF. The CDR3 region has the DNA TGTGTCAGCACCAACGAGGGGGCTAGTGGAGAGACCCAGTACTTC.

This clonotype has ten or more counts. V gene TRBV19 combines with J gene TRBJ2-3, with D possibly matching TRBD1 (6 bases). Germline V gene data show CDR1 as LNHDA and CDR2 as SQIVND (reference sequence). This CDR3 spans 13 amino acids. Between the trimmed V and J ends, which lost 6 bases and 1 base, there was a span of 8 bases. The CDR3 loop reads CASSRGRTDTQYF. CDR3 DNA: TGTGCCAGTAGCAGGGGACGCACAGATACGCAGTATTTT. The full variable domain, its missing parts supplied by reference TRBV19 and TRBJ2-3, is DGGITQSPKYLFRKEGQNVTLSCEQNLNHDAMYWYRQDPGQGLRLIYYSQIVNDFQKGDIAEGYSVSREKKESFPLTVTSAQKNPTAFYLCASSRGRTDTQYFGPGTRLTVL.

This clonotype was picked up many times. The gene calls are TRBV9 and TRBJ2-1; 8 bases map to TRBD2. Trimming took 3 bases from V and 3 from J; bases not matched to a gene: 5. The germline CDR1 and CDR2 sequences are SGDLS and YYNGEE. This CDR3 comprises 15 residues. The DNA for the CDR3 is TGTGCCAGCAGCGCTCGACTAGCGAACTACAATGAGCAGTTCTTC. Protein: CASSARLANYNEQFF.

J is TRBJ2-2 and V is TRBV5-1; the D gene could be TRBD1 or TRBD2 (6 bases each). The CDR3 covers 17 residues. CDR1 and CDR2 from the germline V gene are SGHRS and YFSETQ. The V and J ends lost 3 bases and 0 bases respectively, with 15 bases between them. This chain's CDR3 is CASSWGAGPPNTGELFF. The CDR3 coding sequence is TGCGCCAGCAGCTGGGGGGCAGGGCCGCCGAACACCGGGGAGCTGTTTTTT.

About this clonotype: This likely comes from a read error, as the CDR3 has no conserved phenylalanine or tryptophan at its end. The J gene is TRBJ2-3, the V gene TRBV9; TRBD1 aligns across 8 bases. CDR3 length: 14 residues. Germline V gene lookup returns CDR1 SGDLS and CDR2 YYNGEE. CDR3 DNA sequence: TGTGCCAGCAGCGAAGGGACAGGCACTGATACGCAGTATTCT. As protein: CASSEGTGTDTQYS.

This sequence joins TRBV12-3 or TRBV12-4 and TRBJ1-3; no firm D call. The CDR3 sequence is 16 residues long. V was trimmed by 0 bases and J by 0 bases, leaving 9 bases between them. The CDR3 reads CASSLAAGTSGNTIYF. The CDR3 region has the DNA TGTGCCAGCAGTTTAGCGGCAGGCACCTCTGGAAACACCATATATTTT.

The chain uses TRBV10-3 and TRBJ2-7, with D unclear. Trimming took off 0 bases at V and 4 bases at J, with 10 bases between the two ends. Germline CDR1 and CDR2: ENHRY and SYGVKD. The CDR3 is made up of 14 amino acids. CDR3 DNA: TGTGCCATCAGTGAGTCGCTTTGGGGTTACGAGCAGTACTTC. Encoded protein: CAISESLWGYEQYF.